The rows below give T cell receptor beta chains drawn from one sample of a study of beta chain features in type 1 diabetes. Some clones are missing from TCRdb's copy, which holds only in-frame ones; the method was immunoSEQ multiplex PCR. The table lists approximately 160,000 clones, over 7.5% of them singletons, with 2% to 2.5% in the top ten. Sequenced: central memory CD4+ T cells from blood. The receptors were gathered from a woman between 18 and 30 years old in good health. Each CDR3 is given with its conserved first and last residue. Each record gives: J gene, CDR3 length, clone size, V gene, CDR3 protein. Part of the rows lack a size; the others show once, few, many or a class for expanded clones.

j_gene: TRBJ2-5; len: 17; abundance: few; v_gene: TRBV18; CDR3aa: CASSPPGPGGLRETQYF
j_gene: TRBJ1-2; len: 14; abundance: few; v_gene: TRBV30; CDR3aa: CAWSVLRVAGGYTF
j_gene: TRBJ2-5; len: 14; abundance: few; v_gene: TRBV18; CDR3aa: CASSDQGSQETQYF
j_gene: TRBJ1-2; len: 14; abundance: .; v_gene: TRBV7-2; CDR3aa: CASSWGHVGMGYTF
j_gene: TRBJ1-6; len: 15; abundance: few; v_gene: TRBV18; CDR3aa: CASSPSQGWNSPLHF
j_gene: TRBJ2-7; len: 14; abundance: .; v_gene: TRBV19; CDR3aa: CASSIKTRDYEQYF
j_gene: TRBJ1-1; len: 13; abundance: few; v_gene: TRBV11-2; CDR3aa: CASSLGPTGWAFF
j_gene: TRBJ1-4; len: 15; abundance: .; v_gene: TRBV11-2; CDR3aa: CASSLEQGRYEKLFF
j_gene: TRBJ1-4; len: 14; abundance: .; v_gene: TRBV6-5; CDR3aa: CATWRGQGGEKLFF
j_gene: TRBJ2-7; len: 15; abundance: .; v_gene: TRBV30; CDR3aa: CAWTPPDTNSYEQYF
j_gene: TRBJ2-2; len: 14; abundance: few; v_gene: TRBV7-2; CDR3aa: CASSPTGITGELFF
j_gene: TRBJ2-5; len: 17; abundance: many; v_gene: TRBV4-2; CDR3aa: CASSQVAGNQYQETQYF
j_gene: TRBJ1-5; len: 18; abundance: .; v_gene: TRBV18; CDR3aa: CASSPGTGGPNFNQPQHF
j_gene: TRBJ2-7; len: 14; abundance: few; v_gene: TRBV7-3; CDR3aa: CASSSRGGAFEQYF
j_gene: TRBJ2-5; len: 15; abundance: .; v_gene: TRBV2; CDR3aa: CAITLGGGPQETQYF
j_gene: TRBJ1-3; len: 14; abundance: few; v_gene: TRBV2; CDR3aa: CASSELAGRNTIYF
j_gene: TRBJ1-5; len: 15; abundance: once; v_gene: TRBV2; CDR3aa: CASSVSGLGNQPQHF
j_gene: TRBJ2-7; len: 15; abundance: .; v_gene: TRBV6-6; CDR3aa: CASSSPDRGPYEQYF
j_gene: TRBJ2-1; len: 14; abundance: few; v_gene: TRBV5-1; CDR3aa: CASSLRGAVGEQFF
j_gene: TRBJ1-2; len: 14; abundance: .; v_gene: TRBV5-1; CDR3aa: CASSPGQANYGYTF
j_gene: TRBJ2-5; len: 13; abundance: few; v_gene: TRBV5-1; CDR3aa: CASSTTGEETQYF
j_gene: TRBJ2-3; len: 16; abundance: few; v_gene: TRBV5-1; CDR3aa: CASSWATSISQDTQYF
j_gene: TRBJ2-2; len: 15; abundance: few; v_gene: TRBV18; CDR3aa: CASSPTSGGTGELFF
j_gene: TRBJ1-2; len: 16; abundance: .; v_gene: TRBV7-2; CDR3aa: CASSLAPGGRDYGYTF
j_gene: TRBJ1-4; len: 17; abundance: few; v_gene: TRBV4-2; CDR3aa: CASSQGGSPGEGEKLFF
j_gene: TRBJ1-1; len: 12; abundance: .; v_gene: TRBV14; CDR3aa: CASSRSQVEAFF
j_gene: TRBJ2-7; len: 16; abundance: few; v_gene: TRBV7-9; CDR3aa: CASSDQDRGSSYEQYF
j_gene: TRBJ2-5; len: 13; abundance: .; v_gene: TRBV6-6; CDR3aa: CASSRMEVETQYF
j_gene: TRBJ2-5; len: 16; abundance: few; v_gene: TRBV4-1; CDR3aa: CASSQDGSQGAVTQYF
j_gene: TRBJ1-1; len: 14; abundance: few; v_gene: TRBV2; CDR3aa: CASSLQTGGTEAFF
j_gene: TRBJ1-5; len: 15; abundance: few; v_gene: TRBV5-1; CDR3aa: CASRLGQGGNQPQHF
j_gene: TRBJ1-1; len: 15; abundance: few; v_gene: TRBV21-1; CDR3aa: CASMWTGPMNTEAFF
j_gene: TRBJ2-3; len: 14; abundance: many; v_gene: TRBV18; CDR3aa: CASSPLGAADTQYF
j_gene: TRBJ2-2; len: 16; abundance: .; v_gene: TRBV15; CDR3aa: CATSRDGTSVAGELFF
j_gene: TRBJ1-4; len: 15; abundance: few; v_gene: TRBV5-1; CDR3aa: CASSSGTGVNEKLFF
j_gene: TRBJ1-1; len: 14; abundance: few; v_gene: TRBV6-5; CDR3aa: CASSYSSGDGEAFF
j_gene: TRBJ2-5; len: 12; abundance: many; v_gene: TRBV29-1; CDR3aa: CSVETNQETQYF
j_gene: TRBJ1-2; len: 15; abundance: .; v_gene: TRBV7-8; CDR3aa: CASSAQGGLSYGYTF
j_gene: TRBJ1-2; len: 14; abundance: few; v_gene: TRBV30; CDR3aa: CAWSVLAGNYGYTF
j_gene: TRBJ2-5; len: 17; abundance: few; v_gene: TRBV4-2; CDR3aa: CASSEALANAGQETQYF
j_gene: TRBJ1-3; len: 13; abundance: many; v_gene: TRBV29-1; CDR3aa: CSVEDPLRNTIYF
j_gene: TRBJ1-1; len: 12; abundance: few; v_gene: TRBV7-9; CDR3aa: CASSLASTEAFF
j_gene: TRBJ2-2; len: 15; abundance: few; v_gene: TRBV7-9; CDR3aa: CASSQGQGNTGELFF
j_gene: TRBJ1-1; len: 15; abundance: .; v_gene: TRBV7-2; CDR3aa: CASSPSIQGILEAFF
j_gene: TRBJ2-1; len: 13; abundance: few; v_gene: TRBV15; CDR3aa: CAAKRGGGYEQFF
j_gene: TRBJ1-4; len: 17; abundance: few; v_gene: TRBV10-3; CDR3aa: CAISPGSGGATNEKLFF
j_gene: TRBJ1-3; len: 17; abundance: few; v_gene: TRBV5-6; CDR3aa: CASSFYPGTSKGNTIYF
j_gene: TRBJ2-5; len: 13; abundance: .; v_gene: TRBV10-2; CDR3aa: CASSRIRGGTQYF
j_gene: TRBJ1-1; len: 14; abundance: .; v_gene: TRBV12-5; CDR3aa: CASGLVPGVAEAFF
j_gene: TRBJ2-7; len: 11; abundance: .; v_gene: TRBV7-9; CDR3aa: CASSLSGGQYF